This T cell receptor beta chain was retrieved from a study of T cells expressing NK-cell markers. Study information: Eight donors were sequenced, seven testing HCMV-seropositive and one testing seronegative.

A 5'RACE template switching approach incorporating UMIs was used to make TCR beta cDNA. TCRdb reprocessed the 5' RACE reads and stores each CDR3 protein as one record, lacking DNA. The sample totals some 340,000 distinct CDR3 sequences. Germline CDR1 is SNHLY and CDR2 is FYNNEI. The CDR3 is made up of 13 amino acids. The TCR was taken from a man aged 18 to 69 in good health. The chain has TRBV2 and TRBJ2-7; the TRBD1 assignment by TCRdb is unverifiable without DNA. The sequenced sample was blood T cells: a sorted CD56 or NKG2C T cell subset, CD4+ or CD8+ T cells, or bulk PBMC T cells (not recorded which). The CDR3 reads CASSRKPEYEQYF.